Below, 8 T cell receptor beta chains from the same sample are listed, as sequenced in a study of OX40 agonist ivuxolimab in advanced cancers. The protocol was immunoSEQ multiplex PCR, while the TCRdb copy is restricted to in-frame clones and leaves out a portion. Of under 20,000 clones listed, approximately 84% are singletons. The sequenced sample was CD4+ or CD8+ T cells sorted from blood, obtained in a trial of the OX40 agonist ivuxolimab. The receptor set was obtained from an adult with an advanced solid tumor such as melanoma, head and neck, liver or kidney cancer.

The rearrangement uses TRBV20-1 and TRBJ1-1; D remains ambiguous. This CDR3 has 11 residues. V shed 5 bases and J shed 3 bases, with 7 bases lying between them. Germline V gene data show CDR1 as DFQATT and CDR2 as SNEGSKA (reference sequence). CDR3 in amino acids: CSAHSDTEAFF. In nucleotides, the CDR3 is TGCAGTGCTCACAGTGACACTGAAGCTTTCTTT.

The chain uses TRBV4-1 and TRBJ2-1; TRBD2 aligns across 11 bases. V dropped 0 bases and J dropped 7; count of bases not matched to a gene: 8. Germline assignment: CDR1 MGHRA and CDR2 YSYEKL. The CDR3 runs 17 residues. CDR3 residues: CASSQDGAASGRNEQFF. CDR3 nucleotide sequence: TGCGCCAGCAGCCAAGATGGCGCGGCTAGCGGGAGGAATGAGCAGTTCTTC.

The chain couples TRBV2 to TRBJ1-5; 7 bases line up with TRBD1. This CDR3 comprises 14 residues. After removal of 10 bases from V and 7 bases from J, the junction contained 13 bases not matched to a gene. Germline V lookup: CDR1 SNHLY, CDR2 FYNNEI. CDR3 sequence (DNA): TGTGCCACCGCGAAAGGGGGCTATTCACAGCCCCAGCATTTT. This codes for CATAKGGYSQPQHF.

This CDR3 is CAISDPGLATQETQYF. The CDR3 region has the DNA TGTGCCATCAGTGACCCCGGACTAGCGACCCAAGAGACCCAGTACTTC. The genes are TRBV10-3 and TRBJ2-5; 9 bases line up with TRBD2. The CDR3 loop spans 16 amino acids. V was clipped by 3 bases and J by 1 base; unmatched bases: 6. Per the germline V gene, CDR1 is ENHRY and CDR2 is SYGVKD.

The V and J genes are TRBV6-1 and TRBJ1-1; tentatively, D is TRBD1 (5 bases). This CDR3 spans 14 amino acids. V lost 3 bases, J lost 3 bases, and 11 bases lay in between. Germline lookup yields CDR1 MNHNS and CDR2 SASEGT. In DNA, the CDR3 is TGTGCCAGCAGTGAGGGGGGAGACTACACTGAAGCTTTCTTT. It encodes CASSEGGDYTEAFF.

This chain joins TRBV7-9 and TRBJ1-4; D might be TRBD1 (5 bases). Germline-derived CDR1 and CDR2 are SEHNR and FQNEAQ (reference sequence). The V and J ends lost 5 bases and 10 bases respectively, with 14 bases between them. The CDR3 length is 13 residues. The CDR3 DNA follows: TGTGCCAGCAGCCCTCGGGGCAGCGTAAAACTGTTTTTT. Its protein product is CASSPRGSVKLFF.

The chain couples TRBV19 to TRBJ1-3, with D unresolved. The V end was cut by 2 bases, the J end by 1 base, with 15 bases between. Germline V gene data show CDR1 as LNHDA and CDR2 as SQIVND (reference sequence). The CDR3 runs to 17 residues. The CDR3 region is CASSISSNRNSGNTIYF. In DNA form, the CDR3 reads TGTGCCAGTAGTATATCTTCTAACAGAAATTCTGGAAACACCATATATTTT.

The V gene is TRBV7-3, the J gene TRBJ2-2; D unresolved. This CDR3 contains 13 residues. Per the germline V gene, CDR1 is SGHTA and CDR2 is FQGTGA. The ends were cut back, 4 bases at V and 3 bases at J, with 6 bases in the middle. The CDR3 bases are TGTGCCAGCAGCTCTTCTTACACCGGGGAGCTGTTTTTT. As protein: CASSSSYTGELFF.